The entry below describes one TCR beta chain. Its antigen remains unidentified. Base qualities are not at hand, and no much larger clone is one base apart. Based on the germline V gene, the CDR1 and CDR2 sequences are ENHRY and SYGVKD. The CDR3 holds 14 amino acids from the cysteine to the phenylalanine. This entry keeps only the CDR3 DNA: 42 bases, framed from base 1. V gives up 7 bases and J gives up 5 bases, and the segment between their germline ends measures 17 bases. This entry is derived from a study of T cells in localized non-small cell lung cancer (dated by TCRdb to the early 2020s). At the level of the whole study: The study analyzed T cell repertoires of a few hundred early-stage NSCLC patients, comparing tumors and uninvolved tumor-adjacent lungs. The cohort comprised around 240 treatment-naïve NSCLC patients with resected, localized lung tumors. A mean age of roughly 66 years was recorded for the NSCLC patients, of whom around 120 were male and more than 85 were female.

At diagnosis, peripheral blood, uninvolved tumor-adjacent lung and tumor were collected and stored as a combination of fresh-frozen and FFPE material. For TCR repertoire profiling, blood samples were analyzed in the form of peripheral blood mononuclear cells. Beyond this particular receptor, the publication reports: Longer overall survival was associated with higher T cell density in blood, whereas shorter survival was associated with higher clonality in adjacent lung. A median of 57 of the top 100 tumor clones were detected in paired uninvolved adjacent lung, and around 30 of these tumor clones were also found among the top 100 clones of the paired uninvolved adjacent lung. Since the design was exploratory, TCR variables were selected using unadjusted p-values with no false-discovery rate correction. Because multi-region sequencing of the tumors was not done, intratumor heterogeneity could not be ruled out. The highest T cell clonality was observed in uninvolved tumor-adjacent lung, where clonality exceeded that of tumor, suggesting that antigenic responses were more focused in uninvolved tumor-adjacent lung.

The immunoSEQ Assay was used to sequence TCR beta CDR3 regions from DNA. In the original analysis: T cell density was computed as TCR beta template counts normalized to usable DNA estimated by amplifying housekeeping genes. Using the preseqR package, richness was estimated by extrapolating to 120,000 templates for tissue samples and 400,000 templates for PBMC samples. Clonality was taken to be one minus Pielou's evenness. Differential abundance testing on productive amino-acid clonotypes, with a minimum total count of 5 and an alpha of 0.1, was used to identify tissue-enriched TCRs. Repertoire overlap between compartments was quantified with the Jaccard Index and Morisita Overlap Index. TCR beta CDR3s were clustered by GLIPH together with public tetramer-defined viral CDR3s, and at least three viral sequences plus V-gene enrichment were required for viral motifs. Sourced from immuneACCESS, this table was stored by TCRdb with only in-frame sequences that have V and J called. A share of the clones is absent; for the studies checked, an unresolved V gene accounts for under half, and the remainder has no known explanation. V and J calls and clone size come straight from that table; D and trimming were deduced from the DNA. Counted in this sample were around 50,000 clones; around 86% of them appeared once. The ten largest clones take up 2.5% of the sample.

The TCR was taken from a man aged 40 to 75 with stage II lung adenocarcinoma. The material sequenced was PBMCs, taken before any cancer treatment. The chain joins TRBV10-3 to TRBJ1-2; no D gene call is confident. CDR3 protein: CAINDSGLRYGYTF. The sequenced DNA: TGTGCCATCAACGATAGCGGGCTCCGATATGGCTACACCTTC.